The source of this T cell receptor beta chain is a study of cytomegalovirus exposure and HLA in healthy donors. Study background: Findings of an earlier analysis included roughly 110 million unique TCR beta sequences from 200 million or so T cells.

CDR3 length: 13 residues. V was clipped by 5 bases and J by 2 bases, with 7 bases between them. Germline CDR1 and CDR2: PRHDT and FYEKMQ (reference sequence). As concerns this clone: Its antigen is not identified.

Primers included in the PCR were 60 Vbeta and 13 Jbeta primers. Only in-frame clones appear in the TCRdb table, and some are missing; sequencing was by immunoSEQ multiplex PCR. In the table there are under 250,000 clones, over 75% of which are singletons. Study-level findings and limits: Analyzed later, most CMV-associated TCR beta chains appeared HLA-restricted. An Asian-associated ancestry cluster reportedly showed fewer N-insertions than the roughly 700-donor mean in a later analysis.

Everyone who donated was a healthy bone marrow donor. The source of this sequence is a boy between 5 and 17 years old in good health and CMV-seronegative. The source material was PBMCs. The chain combines TRBV13 with TRBJ1-3; tentatively, D is TRBD1 (6 bases). The CDR3: CASSHRAGNTIYF. The DNA for the CDR3 is TGTGCCAGCAGCCACAGGGCTGGAAACACCATATATTTT.